This entry concerns a single T cell receptor (beta chain). Its specificity is unknown. The germline CDR1 and CDR2 sequences are SGHDN and FVKESK. V was trimmed by 8 bases and J by 0 bases, leaving 11 bases between them. This CDR3 contains 13 residues. This specimen comes from a study of PD-1 blockade in classical Hodgkin lymphoma. Study-wide results and limits: It was among complete responders that baseline diversity resembled that of newly diagnosed patients. The authors have not defined what causes the repertoire differences, possibly disease activity or prior therapy. Significantly greater TCR diversity emerged by C4D1 in CD4+ cells but not CD8+ cells.

Measured with immunoSEQ multiplex PCR; TCRdb has only the in-frame clones, and not every one. This sample has roughly 14,000 clones, with 85% to 90% found just once. Autologous stem cell transplantation was followed by relapse in every patient, and brentuximab vedotin exposure varied. Complete response, partial response or progressive disease was each patient's best response. This sample comprised peripheral blood mononuclear cells (PBMCs), obtained at baseline. The receptor was isolated from a human donor with classical Hodgkin lymphoma. The chain is built from TRBV14 and TRBJ2-7, with D maybe TRBD1 (5 bases). In nucleotides, the CDR3 is TGTGCCAGCGCATGGGGCCGCTCCTACGAGCAGTACTTC. The encoded protein is CASAWGRSYEQYF. The full variable domain, completed using reference TRBV14 and TRBJ2-7, is EAGVTQFPSHSVIEKGQTVTLRCDPISGHDNLYWYRRVMGKEIKFLLHFVKESKQDESGMPNNRFLAERTGGTYSTLKVQPAELEDSGVYFCASAWGRSYEQYFGPGTRLTVT.